Each of the 11 T cell receptor beta chains below was sequenced from the same sample in a study of regulatory T cells in long-lasting Graves disease. Arm-PCR of CDR3 regions and iRepertoire HTBI primers were the basis on which TCR beta libraries were built. TCRdb re-analysed the multiplex PCR reads in MiXCR, keeping a single row per CDR3 protein. The sample yields roughly 400,000 distinct CDR3 sequences, roughly 15% seen once. Time point in this sample: newly diagnosed GD, antithyroid drugs for less than 3 months. PBMCs were the source of the RNA used for TCR sequencing. The same sample was also studied in work on T cells in Graves' hyperthyroidism and ophthalmopathy.

The source material was peripheral blood mononuclear cells (PBMCs), sampled at new diagnosis, from a patient treated with antithyroid drugs. Receptor source: a woman under 30 with Graves disease.

This clonotype was observed at least ten times. This chain uses TRBV20-1 with TRBJ2-1; D may be TRBD2 (5 bases). Germline values: CDR1 DFQATT, CDR2 SNEGSKA (reference sequence). The CDR3 totals 12 residues. Trimming took 6 bases from V and 4 from J, leaving 10 bases between them. The CDR3 nucleotides are TGCAGTGCGTCGCTAGCATACAATGAGCAGTTCTTC. Translated, it gives CSASLAYNEQFF.

This clonotype was counted many times. The chain has TRBV27 and TRBJ2-3; D may be TRBD2 (6 bases). The CDR3 spans 15 residues. The V gene lost 7 bases and the J gene lost 4 bases, with 18 bases spanning the gap. Germline assignment: CDR1 MNHEY and CDR2 SMNVEV (reference sequence). The CDR3 reads CASNSAEEGPDTQYF. CDR3 DNA sequence: TGTGCCAGCAATTCGGCCGAGGAGGGGCCAGATACGCAGTATTTT.

This clonotype turned up a few times. This chain joins TRBV20-1 and TRBJ2-7, with 10 positions matching TRBD2. CDR1 and CDR2 (germline): DFQATT, SNEGSKA (reference sequence). The CDR3 extends over 15 amino acids. The V gene end was trimmed by 1 base and the J gene end by 5 bases; junction bases not matched to a gene: 8. The CDR3 bases are TGCAGTGCTAGAGTTTGGCTAGCGGGAGTAAACGAGCAGTACTTC. Its translation: CSARVWLAGVNEQYF.

This clonotype was seen ten or more times. The chain carries TRBV14 and TRBJ2-7; D uncertain. CDR1 SGHDN and CDR2 FVKESK come from the germline V gene. The CDR3 covers 14 residues. V was trimmed by 4 bases and J by 1 base, leaving 11 bases between them. CDR3 in DNA: TGTGCCAGCAGCCCGCAGATGGGGTCCTACGAGCAGTACTTC. Its protein product is CASSPQMGSYEQYF.

The chain recombines TRBV19 with TRBJ1-5; the D is unclear. This CDR3 is 13 amino acids long. Trimming cost V 6 bases and J 0 bases, with 6 bases left between them. From germline, CDR1 is LNHDA and CDR2 SQIVND (reference sequence). The CDR3 protein is CASRKDSNQPQHF. The CDR3 DNA follows: TGTGCCAGTAGGAAGGATAGCAATCAGCCCCAGCATTTT. Combining the CDR3 with reference TRBV19 and TRBJ1-5 gives the whole variable domain DGGITQSPKYLFRKEGQNVTLSCEQNLNHDAMYWYRQDPGQGLRLIYYSQIVNDFQKGDIAEGYSVSREKKESFPLTVTSAQKNPTAFYLCASRKDSNQPQHFGDGTRLSIL.

This clonotype was observed at least ten times. The CDR3 DNA is TGTGCCAGCGGACAAGACAGAACAGGAGCTTTCTTT. Protein product: CASGQDRTGAFF. This chain connects TRBV11-3 to TRBJ1-1; D might be TRBD1 (5 bases). CDR3 length: 12 amino acids. Germline CDR1 reads SGHNT; CDR2 reads YENEEA. The germline V and J ends were trimmed by 8 bases and 10 bases, with 17 bases remaining between them.

The sample holds many counts of this clonotype. The chain links TRBV5-1 to TRBJ2-2; 8 bases are a match to TRBD2. V trimming: 7 bases; J trimming: 3 bases; junction bases outside the gene matches: 8. In germline, CDR1 is SGHRS, CDR2 YFSETQ. This CDR3 spans 15 amino acids. Here the CDR3 DNA reads TGCGCCAGCCGTGTTACTAGCGGATACACCGGGGAGCTGTTTTTT. Translated: CASRVTSGYTGELFF.

This clonotype was recorded at least ten times. The chain recombines TRBV7-9 with TRBJ2-1, with D perhaps matching TRBD1 (6 bases). V gave up 4 bases and J gave up 14 bases, with 24 bases separating them. The CDR3 is 15 residues long. Germline V gene lookup returns CDR1 SEHNR and CDR2 FQNEAQ (reference sequence). In nucleotides, the CDR3 is TGTGCCAGCAGCTACGAACAACAGGGCTATAGGCGCAAGTTCTTC. This encodes CASSYEQQGYRRKFF.

This clonotype turned up a few times. This chain joins TRBV5-1 and TRBJ2-2; D possibly corresponds to TRBD2 (5 bases). The V end lost 2 bases, the J end lost 6 bases, and 11 bases lay between the germline ends. CDR1 is SGHRS, CDR2 YFSETQ, per germline. The CDR3 length is 14 residues. The CDR3 sequence: CASSLKASPGELFF. For the CDR3, the DNA is TGCGCCAGCAGCTTAAAGGCTAGCCCCGGGGAGCTGTTTTTT. Full variable domain (rest looked up from reference TRBV5-1 and TRBJ2-2): KAGVTQTPRYLIKTRGQQVTLSCSPISGHRSVSWYQQTPGQGLQFLFEYFSETQRNKGNFPGRFSGRQFSNSRSEMNVSTLELGDSALYLCASSLKASPGELFFGEGSRLTVL.

This clonotype was counted at least ten times. The V and J genes are TRBV6-1 and TRBJ2-7; D might be TRBD2 (5 bases). The length of the CDR3 is 15 residues. Looked up from germline, CDR1 is MNHNS and CDR2 is SASEGT. V lost 10 bases and J lost 7, with 26 bases in between. CDR3 DNA: TGTGCCACCTGCATGGACTCGCTTAGGTTAAGTGAGCAGTACTTC. Protein sequence: CATCMDSLRLSEQYF.

This clonotype was recorded at least ten times. The chain employs TRBV12-3 or TRBV12-4 and TRBJ2-7, with TRBD2 matching 7 bases. Trimming at V came to 3 bases and at J to 7 bases, leaving 9 bases not matched to a gene. CDR3 length equals 14 residues. CDR3 coding DNA: TGTGCCAGCAGTTTGAGTCGACTAGCCTTAGAGCAGTACTTC. Translation gives CASSLSRLALEQYF.